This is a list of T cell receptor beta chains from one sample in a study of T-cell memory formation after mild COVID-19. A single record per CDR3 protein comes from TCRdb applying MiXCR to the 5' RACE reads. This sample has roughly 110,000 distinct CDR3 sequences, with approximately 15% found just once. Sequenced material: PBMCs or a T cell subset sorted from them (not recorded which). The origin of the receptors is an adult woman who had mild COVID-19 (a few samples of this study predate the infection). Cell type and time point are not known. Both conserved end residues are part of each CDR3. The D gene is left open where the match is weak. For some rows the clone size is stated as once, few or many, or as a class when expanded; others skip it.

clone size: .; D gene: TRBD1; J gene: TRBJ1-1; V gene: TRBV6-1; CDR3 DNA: TGTGCCAGCAGTGAAGAGGGGGCAGGAGGGAACACTGAAGCTTTCTTT; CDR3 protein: CASSEEGAGGNTEAFF
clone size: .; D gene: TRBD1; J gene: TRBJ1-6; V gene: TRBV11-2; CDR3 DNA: TGTGCCAGCAGCTTTAGGACAGGGTGGGAAAATTCACCCCTCCACTTT; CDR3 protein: CASSFRTGWENSPLHF
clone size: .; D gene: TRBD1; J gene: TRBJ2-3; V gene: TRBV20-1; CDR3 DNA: TGCAGTGCTAGGGAGGACAGGGCCATCACAGATACGCAGTATTTT; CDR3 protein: CSAREDRAITDTQYF
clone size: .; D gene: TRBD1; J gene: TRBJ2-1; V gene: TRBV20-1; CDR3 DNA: TGCAGTGCTAGCCTCCGGGACAGGGTCCACGGTGAGCAGTTCTTC; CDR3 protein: CSASLRDRVHGEQFF
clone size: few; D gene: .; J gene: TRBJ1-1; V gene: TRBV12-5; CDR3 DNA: TGTGCTAGTGGCCTCAGGGTTTTGGGCACTGAAGCTTTCTTT; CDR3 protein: CASGLRVLGTEAFF
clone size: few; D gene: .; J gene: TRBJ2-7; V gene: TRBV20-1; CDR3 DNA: TGCAGTGCTAGAGGATTCTCAAACTACGAGCAGTACTTC; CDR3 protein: CSARGFSNYEQYF
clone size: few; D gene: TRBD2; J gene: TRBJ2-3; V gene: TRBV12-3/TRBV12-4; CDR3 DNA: TGTGCCAGCAGCCAGACTAGCGGGGACTCCCCAGATACGCAGTATTTT; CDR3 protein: CASSQTSGDSPDTQYF
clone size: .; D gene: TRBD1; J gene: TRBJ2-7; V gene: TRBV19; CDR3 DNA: TGTGCCAGTAGTTCGGGGACAGGAGGCTCGCTTCAGTACTTC; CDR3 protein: CASSSGTGGSLQYF
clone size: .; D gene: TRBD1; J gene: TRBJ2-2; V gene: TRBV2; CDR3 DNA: TGTGCCAGCAGTGAAGAGGGACAGGTACCCACCGGGGAGCTGTTTTTT; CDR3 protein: CASSEEGQVPTGELFF
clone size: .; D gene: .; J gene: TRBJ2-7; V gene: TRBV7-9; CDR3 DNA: TGTGCCAGCAGCTTAGCGGGAGGCTGGTCCTACGAGCAGTACTTC; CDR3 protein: CASSLAGGWSYEQYF
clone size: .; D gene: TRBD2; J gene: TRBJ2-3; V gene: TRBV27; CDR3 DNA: TGTGCCAGCAGTCCCCGGGGTAGCGGGGGTGCGGCCCTCATCCCAGATACGCAGTATTTT; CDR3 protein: CASSPRGSGGAALIPDTQYF
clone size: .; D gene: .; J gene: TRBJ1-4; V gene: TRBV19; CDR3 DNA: TGTGCCAGTAGTATTGACGTCAATTCTAATGAAAAACTGTTTTTT; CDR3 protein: CASSIDVNSNEKLFF
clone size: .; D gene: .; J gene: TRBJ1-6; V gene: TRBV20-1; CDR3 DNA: TGCAGTGCTCTTCACGAAGGGGGAATAGCCTATAATTCACCCCTCCACTTT; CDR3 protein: CSALHEGGIAYNSPLHF
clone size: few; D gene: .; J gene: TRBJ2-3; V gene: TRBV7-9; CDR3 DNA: TGTGCCAGCAGCTCGGCTGGCGGGGTCAGCACAGATACGCAGTATTTT; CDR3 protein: CASSSAGGVSTDTQYF
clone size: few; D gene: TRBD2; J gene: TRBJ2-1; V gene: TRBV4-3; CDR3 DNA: TGCGCCAGCAGCCAAGTTGGGGCTAGCGGGCCATACAATGAGCAGTTCTTC; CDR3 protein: CASSQVGASGPYNEQFF
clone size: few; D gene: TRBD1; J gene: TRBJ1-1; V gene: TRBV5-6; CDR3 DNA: TGTGCCAGCAGACCGACAGGGTACACTGAAGCTTTCTTT; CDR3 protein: CASRPTGYTEAFF
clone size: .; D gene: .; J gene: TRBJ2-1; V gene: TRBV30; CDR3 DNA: TGTGCCTGGGGCGTTAACCTGGATTACAATGAGCAGTTCTTC; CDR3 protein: CAWGVNLDYNEQFF
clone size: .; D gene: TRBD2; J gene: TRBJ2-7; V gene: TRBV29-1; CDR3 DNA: TGCAGCGTTCTTGCGGGAGTCTACGAGCAGTACTTC; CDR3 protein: CSVLAGVYEQYF
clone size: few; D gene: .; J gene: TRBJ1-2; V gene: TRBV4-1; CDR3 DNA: TGCGCCAGCAGCCAAGATTTTGAATCGGCAGGGAAAGGCTACACCTTC; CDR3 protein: CASSQDFESAGKGYTF
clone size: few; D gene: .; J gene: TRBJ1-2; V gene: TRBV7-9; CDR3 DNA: TGTGCCAGCAGCTTAGTGACCACTGCTGCCCGGGGCGGCTACACCTTC; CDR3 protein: CASSLVTTAARGGYTF
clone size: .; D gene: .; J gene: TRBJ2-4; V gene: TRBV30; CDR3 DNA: TGTGCCTGGAGTGCAGGGAACATTCAGTACTTC; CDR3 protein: CAWSAGNIQYF
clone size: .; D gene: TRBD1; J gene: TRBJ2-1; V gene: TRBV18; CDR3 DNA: TGTGCCAGCTCACCACCGTGGGGACAGGGGGCCGAGGGTCGTTCACATCCCTTTTACAATGAGCAGTTCTTC; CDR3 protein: CASSPPWGQGAEGRSHPFYNEQFF
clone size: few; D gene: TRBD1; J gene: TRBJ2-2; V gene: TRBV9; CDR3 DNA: TGTGCCAGCAGCGTAGAGTCCGGGACAGGTGTCACCGGGGAGCTGTTTTTT; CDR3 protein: CASSVESGTGVTGELFF
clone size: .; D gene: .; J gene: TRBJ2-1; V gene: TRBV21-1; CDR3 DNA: TGTGCCAGCAGCAAACTCGGGCGTGGGCAGTTCTTC; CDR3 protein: CASSKLGRGQFF
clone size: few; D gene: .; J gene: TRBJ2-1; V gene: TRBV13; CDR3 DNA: TGTGCCAGCAGCTTAAATGGCGGGACTTCCTACAATGAGCAGTTCTTC; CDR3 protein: CASSLNGGTSYNEQFF
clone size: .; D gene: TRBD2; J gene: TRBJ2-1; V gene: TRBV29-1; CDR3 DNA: TGCAGCGTTGAGGGACTAGCTAACCCCGTTTCCTACAATGAGCAGTTCTTC; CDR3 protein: CSVEGLANPVSYNEQFF
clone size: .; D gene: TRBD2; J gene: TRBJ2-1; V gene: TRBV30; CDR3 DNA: TGTGCCTGGAGTGTACCGGGCGGGAGGGTTAACAATGAGCAGTTCTTC; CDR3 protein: CAWSVPGGRVNNEQFF
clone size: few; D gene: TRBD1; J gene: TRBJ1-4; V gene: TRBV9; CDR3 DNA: TGTGCCAGCAGCGTGTATACAGGGGAGGATGAAAAACTGTTTTTT; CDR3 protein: CASSVYTGEDEKLFF
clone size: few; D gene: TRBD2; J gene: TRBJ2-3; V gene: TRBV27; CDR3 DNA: TGTGCCACCATCACTAGCGGAAATCCAGATACGCAGTATTTT; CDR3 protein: CATITSGNPDTQYF
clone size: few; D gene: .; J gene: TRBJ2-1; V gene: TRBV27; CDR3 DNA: TGTGCCAGCAGTTCCCTCAATGAGCAGTTCTTC; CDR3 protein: CASSSLNEQFF
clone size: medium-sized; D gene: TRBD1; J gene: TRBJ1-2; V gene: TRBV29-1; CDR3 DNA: TGCAGCATTCGAACAGGGGCTGCCTACTATGGCTACACCTTC; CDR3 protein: CSIRTGAAYYGYTF
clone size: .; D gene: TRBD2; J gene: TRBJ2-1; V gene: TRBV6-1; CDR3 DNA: TGTGCCAGCAGTGACTTAGCGGGAGGGTACAATGAGCAGTTCTTC; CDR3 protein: CASSDLAGGYNEQFF
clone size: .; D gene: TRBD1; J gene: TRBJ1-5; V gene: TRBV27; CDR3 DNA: TGTGCCAGCTCACAGGGGTACAATCAGCCCCAGCATTTT; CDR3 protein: CASSQGYNQPQHF
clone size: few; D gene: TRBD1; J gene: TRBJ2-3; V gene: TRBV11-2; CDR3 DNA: TGTGCCAGCAGCTCTACAGGGGGCTGGACAGATACGCAGTATTTT; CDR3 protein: CASSSTGGWTDTQYF
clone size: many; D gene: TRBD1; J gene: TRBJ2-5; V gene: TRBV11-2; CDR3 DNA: TGTGCCAGCAGCGAGTGGCGGACAGGGGCGTCCCAGTACTTC; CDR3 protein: CASSEWRTGASQYF
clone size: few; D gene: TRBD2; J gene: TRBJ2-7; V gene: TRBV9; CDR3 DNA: TGTGCCAGCAGCGTAGGGGAGGGCAACTCCTACGAGCAGTACTTC; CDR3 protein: CASSVGEGNSYEQYF
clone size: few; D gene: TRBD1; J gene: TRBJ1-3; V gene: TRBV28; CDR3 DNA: TGTGCCAGCAGTTCCACGGGACAGGGAGGAAACACCATATATTTT; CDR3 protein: CASSSTGQGGNTIYF
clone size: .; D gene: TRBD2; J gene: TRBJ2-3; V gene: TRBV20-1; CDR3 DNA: TGCAGTGCTAGTAGGACTGGGGAGGGGGATACGCAGTATTTT; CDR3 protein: CSASRTGEGDTQYF
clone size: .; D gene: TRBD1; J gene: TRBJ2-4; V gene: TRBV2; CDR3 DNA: TGTGCCAGCAGCCTTGGACAGGGCCTAGCCAAAAACATTCAGTACTTC; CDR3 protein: CASSLGQGLAKNIQYF
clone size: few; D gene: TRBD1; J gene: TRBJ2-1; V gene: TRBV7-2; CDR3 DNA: TGTGCCAGCAGCAGGACAGGGGCTTACAATGAGCAGTTCTTC; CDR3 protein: CASSRTGAYNEQFF
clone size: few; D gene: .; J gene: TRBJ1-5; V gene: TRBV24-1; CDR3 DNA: TGTGCCACCAGTGATTTCGGCGGGCAGCCCCAGCATTTT; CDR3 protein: CATSDFGGQPQHF
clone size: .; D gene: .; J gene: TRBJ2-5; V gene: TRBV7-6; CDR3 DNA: TGTGCCAGCAGCTTAGGGCCGGAGACCCAGTACTTC; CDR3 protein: CASSLGPETQYF
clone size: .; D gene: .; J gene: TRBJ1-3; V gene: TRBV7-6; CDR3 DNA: TGTGCCAGCAGCCTCGGGGCCTCTGGAAACACCATATATTTT; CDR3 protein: CASSLGASGNTIYF
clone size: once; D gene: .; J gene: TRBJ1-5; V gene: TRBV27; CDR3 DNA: TGTGCCAGCAGTTTATCGTGGGGTCAGCCCCAGCATTTT; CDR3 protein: CASSLSWGQPQHF
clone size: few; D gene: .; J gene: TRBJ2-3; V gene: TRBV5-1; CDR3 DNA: TGCGCCAGCAGCTCAAGGGGGGCTAGCACAGATACGCAGTATTTT; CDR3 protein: CASSSRGASTDTQYF
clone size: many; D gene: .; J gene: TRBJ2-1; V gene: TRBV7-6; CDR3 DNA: TGTGCCAGCAGCTTAGGCCGGGGGCTGGGATCCTACAATGAGCAGTTCTTC; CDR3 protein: CASSLGRGLGSYNEQFF
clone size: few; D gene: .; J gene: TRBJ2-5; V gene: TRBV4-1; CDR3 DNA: TGCGCCAGCAGCCAAGATCGTGGGGGAGGGGGCTCGGAGACCCAGTACTTC; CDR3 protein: CASSQDRGGGGSETQYF